Listed here are 22 T cell receptor beta chains from one sample, sequenced in a study of Ad26.COV2.S vaccination and SARS-CoV-2 variants. Sequenced by immunoSEQ multiplex PCR; TCRdb stores in-frame clones only, minus some. In the table there are 97,000 or so clones, 80% of which are singletons. Sequenced here: peripheral blood, sampled after recovery from COVID-19. These receptors were taken from a human donor who had recovered from COVID-19.

About this clone itself: Distinct nucleotide sequences in the sample also encode this CDR3. CDR3 coding DNA: TGTGCCACCAGCAGTAGGACAGGGGGAACAGATACGCAGTATTTT. This codes for CATSSRTGGTDTQYF. J is TRBJ2-3 and V is TRBV15, with TRBD1 matching over 10 bases. The CDR3 sequence is 15 residues long. J lost 3 bases, V lost 3 bases, and 3 bases had no gene match. Germline-derived CDR1 and CDR2 are LNHNV and YYDKDF (reference sequence).

The chain is built from TRBV28 and TRBJ1-2; 9 bases agree with TRBD1. This CDR3 spans 15 amino acids. Germline-derived CDR1 and CDR2 are MDHEN and SYDVKM. V shed 5 bases, J shed 2 bases, and the junction held 6 bases outside the gene matches. This CDR3 reads CASSAGTGRNYGYTF. The CDR3 DNA is TGTGCCAGCAGTGCCGGGACAGGGAGGAACTATGGCTACACCTTC.

This chain joins TRBV3-1 (or the pseudogene TRBV3-2) and TRBJ1-3; D remains unclear. Trimming removed 3 bases at V and 0 bases at J, with 6 bases between. This CDR3 has 14 residues. The germline gives CDR1 LGHDT, CDR2 YNNKEL (reference sequence). The CDR3 nucleotides read TGTGCCAGCAGCCAGGGAAGCTCTGGAAACACCATATATTTT. It codes for CASSQGSSGNTIYF.

This sequence joins TRBV6-2 or TRBV6-3 and TRBJ2-7, with unresolved D. V lost 6 bases to trimming and J lost 5 bases, with 8 bases between them. The CDR3 sequence is 11 residues long. Germline CDR1 MNHEY, CDR2 SVGEGT. In nucleotides, the CDR3 is TGTGCCAGCAGCTCTGCGGACGAGCAGTACTTC. Translated: CASSSADEQYF.

The chain uses TRBV28 and TRBJ2-7; D possibly corresponds to TRBD1 (5 bases). Germline lookup yields CDR1 MDHEN and CDR2 SYDVKM. The CDR3 has 11 residues. Trimming removed 3 bases from V and 9 bases from J, with 9 bases in between. The CDR3 region has the DNA TGTGCCAGCAGTTTGGAAAGGGGGCAGTACTTC. It codes for CASSLERGQYF.

The chain joins TRBV12-3 or TRBV12-4 to TRBJ1-5; no clear D gene. The CDR3 is made up of 12 amino acids. Trimming left V 7 bases short and J 6 bases short, with 10 bases between. CDR3 amino acids: CASTFGVQPQHF. The DNA for the CDR3 is TGTGCCAGCACCTTCGGGGTTCAGCCCCAGCATTTT.

This clone was counted once. The V and J genes are TRBV6-1 and TRBJ2-7; 12 bases match TRBD2. Germline assignment: CDR1 MNHNS and CDR2 SASEGT. The CDR3 is 15 amino acids. The V and J ends lost 1 base and 5 bases, in that order; junction bases with no gene match: 3. This chain's CDR3 is CASSEELAGGHEQYF. CDR3 in DNA: TGTGCCAGCAGTGAAGAACTAGCGGGGGGTCACGAGCAGTACTTC.

This clone was detected a few times. This chain connects TRBV5-1 to TRBJ1-2; unclear D gene. Trimming took 0 bases from V and 2 from J, leaving 11 bases between them. From germline, CDR1 is SGHRS and CDR2 YFSETQ. The CDR3 consists of 15 residues. DNA of the CDR3: TGCGCCAGCAGCTTGGAAGCTGTGAGGAACTATGGCTACACCTTC. Protein product: CASSLEAVRNYGYTF.

Regarding this clone: No conserved phenylalanine or tryptophan ends this CDR3, so it is likely a read error. The DNA is left out, because the CDR3 cannot be placed on it with certainty; the CDR3 is given as TCRdb lists it. The chain combines TRBV27 with TRBJ1-2; TRBD1 is taken as the D call from the table, unchecked against the DNA. Germline V gene lookup returns CDR1 MNHEY and CDR2 SMNVEV (reference sequence). A total of 13 residues make up the CDR3, ends included. The CDR3 is CASSFGDRGRSRL.

V gene TRBV6-6 combines with J gene TRBJ1-1; D possibly corresponds to TRBD1 (5 bases). CDR1 is MNHNY and CDR2 is SVGAGI in the germline V gene (reference sequence). Trimming shortened V by 8 bases and J by 3 bases, and 13 bases separated the two germline ends. The CDR3 totals 13 residues. CDR3 bases: TGTGCCAGCTCGACTCAGGGTTACACTGAAGCTTTCTTT. As protein: CASSTQGYTEAFF.

This clone came up a few times. V gene TRBV9 combines with J gene TRBJ1-1; maybe TRBD1 (6 bases). CDR3 length equals 16 residues. Germline lookup yields CDR1 SGDLS and CDR2 YYNGEE. Trimming shortened V by 0 bases and J by 6 bases, and 18 bases separated the two germline ends. The CDR3 loop is CASSVEGGSGSPEAFF. DNA of the CDR3: TGTGCCAGCAGCGTAGAGGGGGGGTCCGGCAGCCCTGAAGCTTTCTTT.

The V call is TRBV6-1, the J call TRBJ2-1; 13 bases line up with TRBD2. Losses at the gene ends were 6 bases for V and 6 bases for J; bases not matched to a gene: 5. Germline V lookup: CDR1 MNHNS, CDR2 SASEGT. The CDR3 has 15 amino acids. CDR3 DNA sequence: TGTGCCAGCAGGCTTACTAGCGGGGGGGTCAATGAGCAGTTCTTC. It translates to CASRLTSGGVNEQFF.

This rearrangement joins TRBV11-2 to TRBJ2-2; TRBD1 aligns across 9 bases. Per germline, CDR1 SGHAT and CDR2 FQNNGV. The CDR3 is made up of 15 amino acids. V was clipped by 5 bases and J by 5 bases; unmatched bases: 6. In DNA, the CDR3 is TGTGCCAGCAGCCAGGACAGGGGATGGACCGGGGAGCTGTTTTTT. Protein: CASSQDRGWTGELFF.

The V and J genes are TRBV6-4 and TRBJ1-2, with 7 bases identical to TRBD1. The CDR3 totals 13 residues. Germline trimming cut 6 bases from V and 7 bases from J; bases unmatched to any gene: 8. Germline loops: CDR1 MRHNA, CDR2 SNTAGT. CDR3: CASRPTGEAGYTF. The CDR3 DNA is TGTGCCAGCAGACCCACAGGGGAGGCTGGCTACACCTTC.

The rearrangement links TRBV28 to TRBJ1-5, with D possibly matching TRBD1 (6 bases). Germline assignment: CDR1 MDHEN and CDR2 SYDVKM. CDR3 length: 15 amino acids. Trimming stripped 3 bases from V and 5 bases from J, with 14 bases between. The DNA for the CDR3 is TGTGCCAGCAGTTTTTGGGACAAAAGGGATCAGCCCCAGCATTTT. Encoded protein: CASSFWDKRDQPQHF.

The V gene is TRBV19, the J gene TRBJ2-1; 7 bases are shared with TRBD1. In germline, CDR1 is LNHDA, CDR2 SQIVND (reference sequence). V trimming: 8 bases; J trimming: 0 bases; junction bases outside the gene matches: 7. CDR3 length equals 15 residues. The CDR3 region has the DNA TGTGCCAGTCGGACAGGCCCGAGCTCCTACAATGAGCAGTTCTTC. Encoded protein: CASRTGPSSYNEQFF.

The rearrangement uses TRBV3-1 (or the pseudogene TRBV3-2) and TRBJ2-5; 7 bases are shared with TRBD1. Germline lookup yields CDR1 LGHDT and CDR2 YNNKEL (reference sequence). The length of the CDR3 is 13 residues. Trimming removed 5 bases from V and 4 bases from J; junction bases left unmatched: 4. The CDR3, as DNA: TGTGCCAGCAGCTTCGGGGACAGAGAGACCCAGTACTTC. Translated, it gives CASSFGDRETQYF.

The V call is TRBV6-2 or TRBV6-3, the J call TRBJ2-3; D is uncertain. In germline, CDR1 is MNHEY, CDR2 SVGEGT. V lost 2 bases to trimming and J lost 4 bases, with 4 bases between them. The CDR3 has 12 residues. This CDR3 reads CASSYTPDTQYF. Here the CDR3 DNA reads TGTGCCAGCAGTTACACCCCAGATACGCAGTATTTT.

V gene TRBV12-3 or TRBV12-4 combines with J gene TRBJ2-3; possibly TRBD1 for D (5 bases). The CDR3 sequence is 13 residues long. V was cut by 9 bases and J by 6 bases, with 16 bases left in between. For the CDR3, the DNA is TGTGCCAGTAGGGGCGCTGGAATTGATACGCAGTATTTT. Translated, it gives CASRGAGIDTQYF.

The chain couples TRBV11-2 to TRBJ2-7; 13 bases line up with TRBD2. The J segment lost 3 bases and the V segment lost 4 bases, leaving 9 bases of the junction unmatched. The germline V gene has CDR1 SGHAT and CDR2 FQNNGV. The CDR3 loop spans 17 amino acids. As DNA, the CDR3 is TGTGCCAGCAGCTACCAACCACTAGCGGGGGGGCGCTACGAGCAGTACTTC. Translated, it gives CASSYQPLAGGRYEQYF.

The V call is TRBV12-3 or TRBV12-4, the J call TRBJ2-5; D not certain. This CDR3 is built from 12 residues. Trimming left V 3 bases short and J 5 bases short, with 7 bases between. The CDR3 here is CASSFRRETQYF. The CDR3 DNA reads TGTGCCAGCAGTTTTCGAAGGGAGACCCAGTACTTC.

This chain uses TRBV4-3 with TRBJ1-2; 8 nucleotides match TRBD1. V lost 0 bases, J lost 7 bases, and 10 bases stayed unmatched. This CDR3 is built from 16 residues. Germline values: CDR1 LGHNA, CDR2 YSLEER. The CDR3 here is CASSQDSQGATFGYTF. CDR3 nucleotides: TGCGCCAGCAGCCAAGATTCGCAGGGGGCAACCTTTGGCTACACCTTC.